This T cell receptor (beta chain) was sequenced during a study of neurological immune-mediated disorders. About the study: Of the multiple sclerosis patients, 34 in total, about 30 were relapsing-remitting and 3 were secondary progressive. The study's findings and limits: Healthy controls had more TCR clonal expansion than multiple sclerosis, which showed the least, whereas HTLV-1-associated myelopathy showed the most.

Unsorted libraries were generated from 2 million PBMCs. These cells had been stored in RNAlater at -80 C. This clonotype was detected ten times or more. Its antigen is still unknown. The cDNA was synthesized by 5'RACE incorporating 10-nucleotide random UMIs. TCRdb processed the 5' RACE reads anew with MiXCR; each CDR3 protein has one entry. The sample holds tens of thousands of distinct CDR3 sequences, roughly 3.5% seen once. The CDR3 loop spans 15 amino acids. This clonotype was obtained from a woman aged 50 to 60 with multiple sclerosis. The chain uses TRBV21-1 and TRBJ2-7; TRBD1, as called in the table, went unchecked against the DNA. TRBV21-1 is noted as a pseudogene. The sequenced sample consisted of PBMCs. In nucleotides, the CDR3 is TGTGCCAGCAGCAACCCAGGGCGGATTAGATACGAGCAGTACTTC. Translation: CASSNPGRIRYEQYF.